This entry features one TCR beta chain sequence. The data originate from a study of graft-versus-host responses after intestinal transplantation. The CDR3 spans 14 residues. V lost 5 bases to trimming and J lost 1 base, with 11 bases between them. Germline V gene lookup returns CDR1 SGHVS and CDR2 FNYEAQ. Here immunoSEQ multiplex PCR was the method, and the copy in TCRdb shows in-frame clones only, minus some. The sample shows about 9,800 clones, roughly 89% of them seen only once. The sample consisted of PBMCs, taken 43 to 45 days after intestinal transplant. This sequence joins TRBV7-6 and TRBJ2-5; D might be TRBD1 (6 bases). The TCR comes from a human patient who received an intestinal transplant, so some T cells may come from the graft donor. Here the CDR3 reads CASSPGQIQETQYF. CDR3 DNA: TGTGCCAGCAGCCCCGGACAGATCCAAGAGACCCAGTACTTC.